Listed here are 10 T cell receptor beta chains from one sample, sequenced in a study of T cell changes during pregnancy in multiple sclerosis. Assay used: immunoSEQ multiplex PCR; TCRdb lists only in-frame clones, some missing. The table includes 95,000 to 100,000 clones, around 92% detected once. Sequenced material: peripheral blood, taken in the second trimester of pregnancy. The receptor source for this set is a female donor with multiple sclerosis, enrolled in a pregnancy study.

The rearrangement joins TRBV28 to TRBJ1-5; 9 bases fit TRBD1. The CDR3 has 15 residues. From germline, CDR1 is MDHEN and CDR2 SYDVKM. With 5 bases clipped from V and 11 bases from J, the junction kept 13 bases outside the gene matches. The CDR3 bases are TGTGCCAGCAGTCCCATCGACAGGGGGGTCGAAGCCCAGCATTTT. As protein: CASSPIDRGVEAQHF.

There are many counts of this clone. This rearrangement joins TRBV19 to TRBJ2-7; the match to TRBD2 covers 9 bases. After removal of 3 bases from V and 3 bases from J, the junction contained 6 bases not matched to a gene. The CDR3 has 15 amino acids. The germline gives CDR1 LNHDA, CDR2 SQIVND (reference sequence). The DNA of the CDR3 is TGTGCCAGTAGTATGTTAGCGGGAGCCGTCTACGAGCAGTACTTC. Translating it yields CASSMLAGAVYEQYF.

The V call is TRBV27, the J call TRBJ2-6; 8 bases match TRBD1. J was trimmed by 4 bases and V by 3 bases; bases with no gene match: 5. Germline V gives CDR1 MNHEY, CDR2 SMNVEV (reference sequence). The CDR3 covers 16 residues. In nucleotides, the CDR3 is TGTGCCAGCAGTTTCCGGACAGGGTTCGGGGCCAACGTCCTGACTTTC. This encodes CASSFRTGFGANVLTF.

The rearrangement uses TRBV2 and TRBJ2-7, with 7 bases that match TRBD2. Germline assignment: CDR1 SNHLY and CDR2 FYNNEI. This CDR3 contains 14 residues. After removal of 3 bases from V and 5 bases from J, the junction contained 7 bases not matched to a gene. The CDR3 loop is CASSDGRGGNEQYF. In DNA form, the CDR3 reads TGTGCCAGCAGTGATGGGAGGGGCGGGAACGAGCAGTACTTC.

V and J are TRBV7-2 and TRBJ2-1; D is ambiguous. Germline-derived CDR1 and CDR2 are SGHTA and FQGNSA. The CDR3 consists of 12 residues. V was cut by 1 base and J by 11 bases, with 9 bases left in between. The CDR3 protein is CASSLVLSKQFF. For the CDR3, the DNA is TGTGCCAGCAGCTTAGTGCTGTCTAAGCAGTTCTTC.

This chain uses TRBV6-6 with TRBJ1-2, with 8 bases fitting TRBD1. The CDR3 extends over 14 amino acids. Germline V gives CDR1 MNHNY, CDR2 SVGAGI (reference sequence). V was pared by 8 bases and J by 8 bases, with 13 bases of the junction left unmatched. The CDR3 here is CASRVDRGVVGYTF. The CDR3 DNA sequence: TGTGCCAGCCGTGTCGACAGGGGAGTTGTCGGCTACACCTTC.

This clone appeared a single time. This chain connects TRBV13 to TRBJ2-3; D perhaps matches TRBD2 (7 bases). This CDR3 region has 16 residues. The V gene's germline CDR1 is PRHDT and CDR2 FYEKMQ (reference sequence). The ends were cut back, 5 bases at V and 1 base at J, with 16 bases in the middle. The CDR3: CASSIKGGGGTDTQYF. DNA of the CDR3: TGTGCCAGCAGCATCAAAGGGGGAGGGGGCACAGATACGCAGTATTTT. Using reference TRBV13 and TRBJ2-3 for the parts outside the CDR3, the full variable domain is AAGVIQSPRHLIKEKRETATLKCYPIPRHDTVYWYQQGPGQDPQFLISFYEKMQSDKGSIPDRFSAQQFSDYHSELNMSSLELGDSALYFCASSIKGGGGTDTQYFGPGTRLTVL.

J is TRBJ2-1 and V is TRBV6-5; 7 bases agree with TRBD2. This CDR3 comprises 12 residues. Trimming at V came to 6 bases and at J to 8 bases, leaving 4 bases not matched to a gene. Germline CDR1 reads MNHEY; CDR2 reads SVGAGI. The CDR3 DNA follows: TGTGCCAGCAGGTCTAGCGGCGATGAGCAGTTCTTC. Protein product: CASRSSGDEQFF.

V and J are TRBV29-1 and TRBJ2-7; possible D gene TRBD2, 6 bases. This CDR3 has 17 amino acids. Germline V gene data show CDR1 as SQVTM and CDR2 as ANQGSEA. Trimming cost V 4 bases and J 0 bases, with 22 bases left between them. The CDR3 nucleotides are TGCAGCGTTGGATCATCGCCGAGCGGGTGGCTCTCCTACGAGCAGTACTTC. This sequence encodes CSVGSSPSGWLSYEQYF.

At least ten counts were recorded for this clone. The V and J genes are TRBV9 and TRBJ1-5; D unresolved. Trimming cost V 1 base and J 0 bases, with 11 bases left between them. CDR1 SGDLS and CDR2 YYNGEE come from the germline V gene. The CDR3 is 16 residues long. In DNA form, the CDR3 reads TGTGCCAGCAGCGTATTAACAGATTATAGCAATCAGCCCCAGCATTTT. It codes for CASSVLTDYSNQPQHF. Together with reference TRBV9 and TRBJ1-5, the CDR3 gives the full variable domain: DSGVTQTPKHLITATGQRVTLRCSPRSGDLSVYWYQQSLDQGLQFLIQYYNGEERAKGNILERFSAQQFPDLHSELNLSSLELGDSALYFCASSVLTDYSNQPQHFGDGTRLSIL.